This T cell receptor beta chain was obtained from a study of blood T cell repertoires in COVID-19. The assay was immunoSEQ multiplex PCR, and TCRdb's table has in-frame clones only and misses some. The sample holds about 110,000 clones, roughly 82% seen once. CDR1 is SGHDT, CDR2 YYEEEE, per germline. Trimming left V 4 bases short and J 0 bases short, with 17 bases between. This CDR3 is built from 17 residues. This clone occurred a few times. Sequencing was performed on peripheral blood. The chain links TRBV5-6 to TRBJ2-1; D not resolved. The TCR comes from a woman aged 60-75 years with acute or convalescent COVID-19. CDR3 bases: TGTGCCAGCAGCACATTATGGGCCCAGAGCTCCTACAATGAGCAGTTCTTC. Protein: CASSTLWAQSSYNEQFF.